A single T cell receptor (beta chain) is shown here with its context. Its antigen is as yet unknown. This entry is derived from a study of cytomegalovirus exposure and HLA in healthy donors. Regarding the study as a whole: Rare sequences made up most TCRs, while some public TCRs were found in many donors. Diagnosis of cytomegalovirus status made by the classifier reportedly showed high specificity and sensitivity. The CMV antigen specificity of three CMV-associated chains was confirmed through in vitro analysis.

The repertoire was sequenced with immunoSEQ multiplex PCR; TCRdb's copy has only in-frame clones and lacks some. Of 90,000 or so clones in the sample, approximately 81% were seen once. The donors were part of the roughly 120-subject validation cohort, which stood apart from the roughly 670-subject first cohort. The sample taken for sequencing was PBMCs. This clonotype was obtained from a man between 18 and 35 years old in good health and CMV-seropositive.

The CDR3 sequence: CASSPLTYEQYF. CDR3 sequence (DNA): TGTGCCAGCAGTCCCTTAACCTACGAGCAGTACTTC. The J gene is TRBJ2-7, the V gene TRBV6-1; D is ambiguous. From germline, CDR1 is MNHNS and CDR2 SASEGT. The CDR3 has 12 amino acids. Between the trimmed V and J ends, which lost 5 bases and 2 bases, there was a span of 7 bases.